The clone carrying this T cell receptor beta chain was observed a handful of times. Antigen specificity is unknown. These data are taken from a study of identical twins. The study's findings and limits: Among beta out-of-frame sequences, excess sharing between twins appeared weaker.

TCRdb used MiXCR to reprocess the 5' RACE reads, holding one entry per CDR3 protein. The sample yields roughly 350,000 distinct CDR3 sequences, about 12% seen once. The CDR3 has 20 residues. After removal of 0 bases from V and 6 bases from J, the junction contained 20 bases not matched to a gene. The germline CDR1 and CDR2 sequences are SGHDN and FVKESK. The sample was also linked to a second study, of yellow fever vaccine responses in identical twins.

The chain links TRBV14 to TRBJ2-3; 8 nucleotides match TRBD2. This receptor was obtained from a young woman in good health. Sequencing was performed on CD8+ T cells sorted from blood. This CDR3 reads CASSQDISPGVAGGDDTQYF. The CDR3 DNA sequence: TGTGCCAGCAGCCAAGATATCTCCCCCGGGGTGGCGGGAGGCGACGATACGCAGTATTTT.